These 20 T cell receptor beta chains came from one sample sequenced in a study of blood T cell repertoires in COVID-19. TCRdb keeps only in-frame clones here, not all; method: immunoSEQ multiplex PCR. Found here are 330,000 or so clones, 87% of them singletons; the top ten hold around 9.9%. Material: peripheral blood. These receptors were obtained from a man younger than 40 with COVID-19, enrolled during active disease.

The CDR3 protein is CASRGEIASVYGYTF. CDR3 nucleotides: TGCGCCAGCAGAGGAGAGATCGCCTCCGTTTATGGCTACACCTTC. This rearrangement joins TRBV5-1 to TRBJ1-2; no clear D. Deletions cut 5 bases from V and 5 bases from J, with 19 bases between. CDR3 length equals 15 residues. CDR1 and CDR2 (germline): SGHRS, YFSETQ.

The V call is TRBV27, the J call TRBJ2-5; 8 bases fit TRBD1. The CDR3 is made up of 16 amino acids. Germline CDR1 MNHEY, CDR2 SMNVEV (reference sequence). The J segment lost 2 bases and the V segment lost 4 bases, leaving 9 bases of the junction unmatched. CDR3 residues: CASSSILRDRQETQYF. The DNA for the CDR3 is TGTGCCAGCAGTTCCATTCTACGGGACAGGCAAGAGACCCAGTACTTC.

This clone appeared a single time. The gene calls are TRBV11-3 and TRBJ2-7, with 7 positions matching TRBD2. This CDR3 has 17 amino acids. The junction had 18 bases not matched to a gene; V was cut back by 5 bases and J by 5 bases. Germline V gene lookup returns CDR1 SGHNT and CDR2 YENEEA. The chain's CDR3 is CASSHKTSAYGIDEQYF. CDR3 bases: TGTGCCAGCAGCCATAAAACTAGCGCCTACGGGATAGACGAGCAGTACTTC. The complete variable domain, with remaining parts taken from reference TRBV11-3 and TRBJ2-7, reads EAGVVQSPRYKIIEKKQPVAFWCNPISGHNTLYWYLQNLGQGPELLIRYENEEAVDDSQLPKDRFSAERLKGVDSTLKIQPAELGDSAVYLCASSHKTSAYGIDEQYFGPGTRLTVT.

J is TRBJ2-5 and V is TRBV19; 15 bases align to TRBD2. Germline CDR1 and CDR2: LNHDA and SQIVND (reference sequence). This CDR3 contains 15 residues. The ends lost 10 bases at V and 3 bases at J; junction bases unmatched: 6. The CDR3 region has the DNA TGTGCCACTCAAAGGACTAGCGGGGGGGAAGAGACCCAGTACTTC. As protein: CATQRTSGGEETQYF.

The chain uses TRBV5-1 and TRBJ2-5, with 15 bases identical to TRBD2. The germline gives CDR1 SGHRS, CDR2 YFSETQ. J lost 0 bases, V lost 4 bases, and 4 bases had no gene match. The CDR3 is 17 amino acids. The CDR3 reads CASSPGLAGGYQETQYF. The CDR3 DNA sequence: TGCGCCAGCAGCCCCGGACTAGCGGGAGGGTACCAAGAGACCCAGTACTTC.

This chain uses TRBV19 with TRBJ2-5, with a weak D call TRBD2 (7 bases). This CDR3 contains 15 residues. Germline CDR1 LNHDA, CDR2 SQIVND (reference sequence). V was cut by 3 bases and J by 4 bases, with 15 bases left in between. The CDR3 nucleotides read TGTGCCAGTAGTATGGCGCTTCGGGGGGCAGAGACCCAGTACTTC. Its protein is CASSMALRGAETQYF. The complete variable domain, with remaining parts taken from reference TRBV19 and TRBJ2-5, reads DGGITQSPKYLFRKEGQNVTLSCEQNLNHDAMYWYRQDPGQGLRLIYYSQIVNDFQKGDIAEGYSVSREKKESFPLTVTSAQKNPTAFYLCASSMALRGAETQYFGPGTRLLVL.

The CDR3 loop is CASSVGGGAYNEQFF. The CDR3 DNA follows: TGTGCCAGCAGCGTAGGCGGGGGGGCCTACAATGAGCAGTTCTTC. V gene TRBV9 combines with J gene TRBJ2-1; 9 bases align to TRBD2. CDR1 is SGDLS and CDR2 is YYNGEE in the germline V gene. CDR3 length: 15 amino acids. The V and J ends lost 0 bases and 2 bases, in that order; junction bases with no gene match: 0.

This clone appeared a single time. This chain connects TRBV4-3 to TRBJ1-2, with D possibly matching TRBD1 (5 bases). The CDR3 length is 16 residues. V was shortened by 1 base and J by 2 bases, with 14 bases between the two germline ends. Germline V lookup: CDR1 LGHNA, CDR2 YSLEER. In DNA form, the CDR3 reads TGCGCCAGCAGCCAAGTCCCGGGGGGACTGAACTATGGCTACACCTTC. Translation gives CASSQVPGGLNYGYTF.

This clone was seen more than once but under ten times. CDR3 bases: TGCGCCAGCAGCTTTGGACTAGCGGGAGTCGATGAGCAGTTCTTC. It translates to CASSFGLAGVDEQFF. This chain connects TRBV5-1 to TRBJ2-1, with 13 nucleotides matching TRBD2. The CDR3 is 15 residues long. From germline, CDR1 is SGHRS and CDR2 YFSETQ. V gave up 2 bases and J gave up 8 bases; unmatched junction bases: 4.

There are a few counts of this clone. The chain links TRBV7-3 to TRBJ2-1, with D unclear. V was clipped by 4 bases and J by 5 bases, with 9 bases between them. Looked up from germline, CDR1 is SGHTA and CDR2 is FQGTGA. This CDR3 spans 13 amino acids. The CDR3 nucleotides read TGTGCCAGCAGCTCCCCAGTTAACAATGAGCAGTTCTTC. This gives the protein CASSSPVNNEQFF.

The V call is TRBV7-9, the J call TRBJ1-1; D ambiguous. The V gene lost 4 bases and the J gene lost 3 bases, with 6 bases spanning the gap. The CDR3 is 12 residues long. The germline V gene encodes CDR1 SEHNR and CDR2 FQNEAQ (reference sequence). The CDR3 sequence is CASSSFHTEAFF. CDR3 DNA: TGTGCCAGCAGCTCGTTTCACACTGAAGCTTTCTTT.

In DNA, the CDR3 is TGTGCCAGCAGCTTAGGACAGGGGAACACCGGGGAGCTGTTTTTT. Its translation is CASSLGQGNTGELFF. The J gene is TRBJ2-2, the V gene TRBV7-3; 8 positions agree with TRBD1. The CDR3 is 15 amino acids. V lost 2 bases to trimming and J lost 1 base; unmatched junction nucleotides: 0. Germline-derived CDR1 and CDR2 are SGHTA and FQGTGA.

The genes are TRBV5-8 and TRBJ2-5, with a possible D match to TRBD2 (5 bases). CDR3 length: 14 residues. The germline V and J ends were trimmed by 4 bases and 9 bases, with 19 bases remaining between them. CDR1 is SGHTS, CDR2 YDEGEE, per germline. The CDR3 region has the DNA TGTGCCAGCAGCCACTCCGGACTTTTTAGGGCCCAGTACTTC. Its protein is CASSHSGLFRAQYF.

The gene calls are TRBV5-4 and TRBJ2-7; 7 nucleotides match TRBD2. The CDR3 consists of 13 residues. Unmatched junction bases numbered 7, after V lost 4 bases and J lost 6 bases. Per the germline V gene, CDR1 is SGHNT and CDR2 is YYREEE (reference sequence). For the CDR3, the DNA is TGTGCCAGCAGCCCAGGACTAGTACCCGAGCAGTACTTC. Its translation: CASSPGLVPEQYF.

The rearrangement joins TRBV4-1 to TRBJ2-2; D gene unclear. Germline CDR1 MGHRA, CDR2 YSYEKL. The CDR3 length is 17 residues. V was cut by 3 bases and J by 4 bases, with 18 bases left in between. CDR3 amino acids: CASSHRSGSRGTGELFF. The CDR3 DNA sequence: TGCGCCAGCAGCCATAGGTCCGGGTCTAGAGGCACCGGGGAGCTGTTTTTT.

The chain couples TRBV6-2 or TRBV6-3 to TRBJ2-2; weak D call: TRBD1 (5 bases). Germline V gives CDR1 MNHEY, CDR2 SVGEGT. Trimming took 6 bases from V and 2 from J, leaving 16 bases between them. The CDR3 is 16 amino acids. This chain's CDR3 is CASSPDRRPNTGELFF. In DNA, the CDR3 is TGTGCCAGCAGCCCCGACAGACGTCCTAACACCGGGGAGCTGTTTTTT.

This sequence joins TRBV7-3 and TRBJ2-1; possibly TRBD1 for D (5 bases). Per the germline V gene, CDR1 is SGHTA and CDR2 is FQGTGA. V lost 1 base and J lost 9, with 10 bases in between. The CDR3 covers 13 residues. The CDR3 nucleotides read TGTGCCAGCAGCTTAAGGTCTCAGGGTGAGCAGTTCTTC. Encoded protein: CASSLRSQGEQFF. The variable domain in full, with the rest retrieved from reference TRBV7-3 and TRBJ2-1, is GAGVSQTPSNKVTEKGKYVELRCDPISGHTALYWYRQSLGQGPEFLIYFQGTGAADDSGLPNDRFFAVRPEGSVSTLKIQRTERGDSAVYLCASSLRSQGEQFFGPGTRLTVL.

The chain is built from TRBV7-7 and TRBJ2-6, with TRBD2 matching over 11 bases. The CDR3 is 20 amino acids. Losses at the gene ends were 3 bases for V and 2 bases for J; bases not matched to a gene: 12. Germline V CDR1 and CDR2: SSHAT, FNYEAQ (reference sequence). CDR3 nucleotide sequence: TGTGCCAGCAGCTTTTTAGCGGGGGGGCCAGATCTTGCTGGGGCCAACGTCCTGACTTTC. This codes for CASSFLAGGPDLAGANVLTF.

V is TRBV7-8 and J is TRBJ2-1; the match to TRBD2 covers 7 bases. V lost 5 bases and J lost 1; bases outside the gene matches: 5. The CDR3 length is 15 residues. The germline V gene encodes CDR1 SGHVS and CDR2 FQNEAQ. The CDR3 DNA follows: TGTGCCAGCAGCCCCTCTAGCGGTTCCTACAATGAGCAGTTCTTC. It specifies CASSPSSGSYNEQFF.

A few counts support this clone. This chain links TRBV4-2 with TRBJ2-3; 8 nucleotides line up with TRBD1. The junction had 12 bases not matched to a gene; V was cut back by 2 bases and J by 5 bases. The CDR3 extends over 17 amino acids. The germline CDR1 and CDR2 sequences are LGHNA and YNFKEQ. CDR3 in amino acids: CASSQPQGGSGGDTQYF. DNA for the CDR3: TGTGCCAGCAGCCAACCACAGGGGGGTAGCGGAGGAGATACGCAGTATTTT.